This TCR beta chain was found in a study of T cell responses to AZD1222 COVID-19 vaccine. Whole-study results and caveats: Nearly half of spike-specific TCRs reportedly target variant regions that are unmutated in the B.1.351 and B.1.1.7 variants. The number of AZD1222 recipients seropositive at baseline was only five or six.

Data came from immunoSEQ multiplex PCR; TCRdb stores just in-frame clones and leaves some out. The sample lists some 100,000 clones, approximately 91% seen once, with about 20% in the top ten. The V end lost 5 bases, the J end lost 5 bases, and 12 bases lay between the germline ends. This CDR3 has 14 residues. CDR1 and CDR2 from the germline V gene are SGHNT and YENEEA. Concerning this clone: Its antigen is as yet unknown.

The gene calls are TRBV11-3 and TRBJ2-2; the D gene is possibly TRBD1 (6 bases). This receptor was identified in an adult in good health. This specimen was peripheral blood, taken on day 0 of AZD1222 vaccination. This CDR3 is CASSLSGVTGELFF. The CDR3 region has the DNA TGTGCCAGCAGCCTATCAGGGGTTACCGGGGAGCTGTTTTTT.